The 14 T cell receptor beta chains presented below share a single source sample, sequenced in a study of T cells in Graves' hyperthyroidism and ophthalmopathy. Amplification of TCR beta CDR3 regions was performed using RNA transcripts as template. A first-round RT-PCR of the TCR CDR3 used the HTBI primer set. TCRdb independently ran MiXCR on the multiplex PCR reads; one entry per CDR3 protein. Of about 720,000 distinct CDR3 sequences listed, less than 20% were seen once; the top ten hold approximately 8%. Material: blood. Receptor source: a man aged 18-30 years with Graves' hyperthyroidism.

This clonotype has a handful of counts. The chain is built from TRBV20-1 and TRBJ2-2; 10 bases agree with TRBD2. V dropped 1 base and J dropped 4; count of bases not matched to a gene: 9. The CDR3 is 17 residues long. The germline V gene encodes CDR1 DFQATT and CDR2 SNEGSKA (reference sequence). CDR3 in DNA: TGCAGTGCTAGAGGGGAAAGCGGGAGGGCCGCCACCGGGGAGCTGTTTTTT. It codes for CSARGESGRAATGELFF.

In this sample, this clonotype turned up many times. This chain links TRBV11-3 with TRBJ1-1; D may be TRBD1 (6 bases). The CDR3 has 17 residues. CDR1 SGHNT and CDR2 YENEEA come from the germline V gene. The V gene lost 0 bases and the J gene lost 5 bases, with 19 bases spanning the gap. CDR3 sequence: CASSLDNSRGGRTEAFF. DNA for the CDR3: TGTGCCAGCAGCTTAGATAATAGCAGGGGCGGACGAACTGAAGCTTTCTTT.

V is TRBV10-3 and J is TRBJ2-7; no clear D gene. The V and J ends lost 11 bases and 3 bases respectively, with 20 bases between them. Germline assignment: CDR1 ENHRY and CDR2 SYGVKD. The CDR3 has 14 residues. The CDR3 reads CAVPNKSGVYEQYF. DNA of the CDR3: TGTGCCGTACCTAACAAAAGTGGGGTCTACGAGCAGTACTTC.

In this sample, this clonotype turned up a few times. The chain is built from TRBV19 and TRBJ1-4; 7 bases are shared with TRBD1. V lost 9 bases, J lost 7 bases, and 5 bases stayed unmatched. CDR3 length: 12 residues. CDR1 and CDR2 from the germline V gene are LNHDA and SQIVND (reference sequence). In nucleotides, the CDR3 is TGTGCCAGCCAGGGGGAGGCTGAAAAACTGTTTTTT. Encoded protein: CASQGEAEKLFF.

This clonotype was seen repeatedly, ten times or more. The chain joins TRBV3-1 to TRBJ2-1; TRBD2 matches at 9 bases. The V and J ends lost 0 bases and 3 bases, in that order; junction bases with no gene match: 3. Germline V gene data show CDR1 as LGHDT and CDR2 as YNNKEL (reference sequence). The CDR3 runs to 16 residues. CDR3 in amino acids: CASSQDLAGFYNEQFF. The DNA for the CDR3 is TGTGCCAGCAGCCAAGATCTAGCGGGGTTCTACAATGAGCAGTTCTTC.

The chain carries TRBV7-8 and TRBJ1-1; unclear D gene. CDR3 length: 18 amino acids. Germline V gene sequence: CDR1 SGHVS, CDR2 FQNEAQ. Trimming stripped 1 base from V and 0 bases from J, with 18 bases between. The CDR3 protein is CASSLVRPPVPLNTEAFF. The CDR3 DNA reads TGTGCCAGCAGCTTAGTTCGTCCCCCTGTACCGTTGAACACTGAAGCTTTCTTT.

This chain links TRBV12-3 or TRBV12-4 with TRBJ2-5; a possible D gene is TRBD2 (5 bases). The V end was cut by 4 bases, the J end by 2 bases, with 11 bases between. CDR3 length equals 14 residues. As DNA, the CDR3 is TGTGCCAGCAGTTACACGGACTGGCAAGAGACCCAGTACTTC. Its translation: CASSYTDWQETQYF.

This clonotype has ten or more counts. CDR3 loop: CASSLSLFSGANVLTF. Written as DNA, the CDR3 is TGTGCCAGCAGTTTATCCTTATTCTCTGGGGCCAACGTCCTGACTTTC. V gene TRBV12-3 or TRBV12-4 combines with J gene TRBJ2-6; no firm D call. The length of the CDR3 is 16 residues. The V gene lost 2 bases and the J gene lost 0 bases, with 8 bases spanning the gap.

This clonotype was detected a few times. The J gene is TRBJ1-2, the V gene TRBV6-6; D is unresolved. The CDR3 covers 13 residues. The germline V gene has CDR1 MNHNY and CDR2 SVGAGI (reference sequence). The V gene lost 2 bases and the J gene lost 8 bases, with 12 bases spanning the gap. CDR3 in DNA: TGTGCCAGCAGTTACATCAGGCTGGGGGGCTACACCTTC. Translation: CASSYIRLGGYTF.

This clonotype was seen at least ten times. This chain connects TRBV6-5 to TRBJ2-3; D is possibly TRBD1 or TRBD2 (6 bases each). This CDR3 comprises 12 residues. The V gene's germline CDR1 is MNHEY and CDR2 SVGAGI. The V and J ends lost 7 bases and 8 bases respectively, with 13 bases between them. DNA for the CDR3: TGTGCCAGCACCACAGGGCGGGGTACGCAGTATTTT. Amino acids: CASTTGRGTQYF.

This chain links TRBV28 with TRBJ1-2; D unclear. Germline assignment: CDR1 MDHEN and CDR2 SYDVKM. V lost 6 bases and J 3 bases, leaving 11 bases between the germline ends. This CDR3 has 13 amino acids. CDR3 sequence reads: CASRHGRDYGYTF. CDR3 DNA sequence: TGTGCCAGCAGACACGGACGGGACTATGGCTACACCTTC.

This clonotype showed up many times. The chain links TRBV30 to TRBJ2-1; the match to TRBD1 covers 9 bases. CDR3 length: 16 residues. The germline V gene encodes CDR1 GTSNPN and CDR2 SVGIG (reference sequence). V gave up 2 bases and J gave up 4 bases; unmatched junction bases: 9. As DNA, the CDR3 is TGTGCCTGGAGTCCCGGGACAGGGTTCGGTTACAATGAGCAGTTCTTC. Its translation: CAWSPGTGFGYNEQFF.

There are a few counts of this clonotype. The rearrangement uses TRBV20-1 and TRBJ2-2; TRBD2 matches at 10 bases. CDR3 length: 15 amino acids. Germline V gives CDR1 DFQATT, CDR2 SNEGSKA (reference sequence). Trimming cost V 1 base and J 6 bases; bases outside gene matches: 5. The CDR3 region is CSARVASGSPGELFF. DNA for the CDR3: TGCAGTGCTAGAGTTGCTAGCGGGAGCCCCGGGGAGCTGTTTTTT.

The sample holds a few counts of this clonotype. The CDR3 is CAITPHTAYEQYF. CDR3 DNA sequence: TGTGCCATCACCCCCCATACGGCCTACGAGCAGTACTTC. This chain connects TRBV10-3 to TRBJ2-7, with D uncertain. Germline V gives CDR1 ENHRY, CDR2 SYGVKD. Trimming removed 7 bases at V and 2 bases at J, with 12 bases between. The CDR3 is made up of 13 amino acids.